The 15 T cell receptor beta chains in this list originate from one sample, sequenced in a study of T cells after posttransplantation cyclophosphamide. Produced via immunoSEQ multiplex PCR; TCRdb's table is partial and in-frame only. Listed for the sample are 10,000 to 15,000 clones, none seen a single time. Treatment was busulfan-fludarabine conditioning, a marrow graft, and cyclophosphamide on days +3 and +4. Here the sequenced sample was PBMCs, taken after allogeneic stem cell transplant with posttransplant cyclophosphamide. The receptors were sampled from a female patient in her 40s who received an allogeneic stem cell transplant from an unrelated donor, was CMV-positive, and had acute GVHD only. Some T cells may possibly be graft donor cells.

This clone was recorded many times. Here the CDR3 reads CAWSVQGDQPQHF. The CDR3 DNA reads as TGTGCCTGGAGTGTACAGGGGGATCAGCCCCAGCATTTT. The chain uses TRBV30 and TRBJ1-5; 8 nucleotides agree with TRBD1. Germline CDR1 reads GTSNPN; CDR2 reads SVGIG (reference sequence). The V and J ends lost 0 bases and 5 bases, in that order; junction bases with no gene match: 0. The CDR3 loop spans 13 amino acids. Full variable domain (remainder filled in from reference TRBV30 and TRBJ1-5): SQTIHQWPATLVQPVGSPLSLECTVEGTSNPNLYWYRQAAGRGLQLLFYSVGIGQISSEVPQNLSASRPQDRQFILSSKKLLLSDSGFYLCAWSVQGDQPQHFGDGTRLSIL.

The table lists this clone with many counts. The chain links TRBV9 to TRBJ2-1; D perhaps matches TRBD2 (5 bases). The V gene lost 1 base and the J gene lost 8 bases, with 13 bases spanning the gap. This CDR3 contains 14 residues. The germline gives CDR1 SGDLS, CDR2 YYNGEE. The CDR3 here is CASSVSVGRDEQFF. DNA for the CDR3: TGTGCCAGCAGCGTATCGGTTGGGCGGGATGAGCAGTTCTTC.

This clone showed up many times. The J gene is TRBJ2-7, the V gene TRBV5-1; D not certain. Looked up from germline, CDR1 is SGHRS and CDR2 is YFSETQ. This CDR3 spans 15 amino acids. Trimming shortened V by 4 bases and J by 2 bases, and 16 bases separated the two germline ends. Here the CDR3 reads CASSPALDWTYEQYF. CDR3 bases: TGCGCCAGCAGCCCAGCCTTAGACTGGACCTACGAGCAGTACTTC.

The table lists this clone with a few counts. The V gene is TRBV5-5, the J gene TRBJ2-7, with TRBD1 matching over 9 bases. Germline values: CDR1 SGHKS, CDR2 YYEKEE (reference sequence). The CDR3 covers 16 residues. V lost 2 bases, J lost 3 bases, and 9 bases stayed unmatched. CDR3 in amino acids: CASSFGLTGGIYEQYF. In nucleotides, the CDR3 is TGTGCCAGCAGCTTCGGGTTGACAGGGGGAATCTACGAGCAGTACTTC.

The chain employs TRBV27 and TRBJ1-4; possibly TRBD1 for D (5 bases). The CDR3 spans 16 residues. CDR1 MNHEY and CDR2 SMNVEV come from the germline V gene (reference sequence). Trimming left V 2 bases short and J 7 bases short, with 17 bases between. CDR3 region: CASSLRLGVTREKLFF. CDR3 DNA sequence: TGTGCCAGCAGTTTAAGGTTAGGGGTAACTCGTGAAAAACTGTTTTTT.

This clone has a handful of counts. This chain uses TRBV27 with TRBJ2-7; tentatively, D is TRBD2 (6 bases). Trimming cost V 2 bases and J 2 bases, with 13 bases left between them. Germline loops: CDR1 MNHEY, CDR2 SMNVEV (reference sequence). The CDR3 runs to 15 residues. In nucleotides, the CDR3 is TGTGCCAGCAGTTTAGCGCTAGCGTTTCCCTACGAGCAGTACTTC. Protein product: CASSLALAFPYEQYF.

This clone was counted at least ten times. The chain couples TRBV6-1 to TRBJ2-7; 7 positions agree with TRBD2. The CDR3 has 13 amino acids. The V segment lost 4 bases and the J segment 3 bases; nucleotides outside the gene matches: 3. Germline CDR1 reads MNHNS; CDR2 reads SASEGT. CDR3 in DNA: TGTGCCAGCAGTGCCTGGGACTACTACGAGCAGTACTTC. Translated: CASSAWDYYEQYF.

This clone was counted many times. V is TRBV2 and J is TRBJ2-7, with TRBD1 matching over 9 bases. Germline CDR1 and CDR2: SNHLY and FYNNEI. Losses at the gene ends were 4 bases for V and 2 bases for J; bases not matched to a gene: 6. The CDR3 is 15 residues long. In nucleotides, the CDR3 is TGTGCCAGCAGTGGGGAGACAGGGGGGCCCTACGAGCAGTACTTC. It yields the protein CASSGETGGPYEQYF. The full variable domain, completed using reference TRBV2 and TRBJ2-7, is EPEVTQTPSHQVTQMGQEVILRCVPISNHLYFYWYRQILGQKVEFLVSFYNNEISEKSEIFDDQFSVERPDGSNFTLKIRSTKLEDSAMYFCASSGETGGPYEQYFGPGTRLTVT.

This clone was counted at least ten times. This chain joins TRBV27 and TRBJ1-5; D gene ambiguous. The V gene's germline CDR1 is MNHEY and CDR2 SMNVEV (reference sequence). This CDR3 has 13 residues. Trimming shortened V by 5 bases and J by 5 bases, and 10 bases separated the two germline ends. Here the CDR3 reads CASSLTPYQPQHF. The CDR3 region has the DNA TGTGCCAGCAGTCTAACTCCCTATCAGCCCCAGCATTTT.

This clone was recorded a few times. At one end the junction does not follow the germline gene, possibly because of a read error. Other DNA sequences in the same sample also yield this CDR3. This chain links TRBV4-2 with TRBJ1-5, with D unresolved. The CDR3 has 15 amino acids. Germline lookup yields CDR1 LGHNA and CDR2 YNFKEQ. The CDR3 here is CASSQEAGSNQPQHF. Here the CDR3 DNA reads TGTGCCAGCAGCCAAGAGGCGGGGAGCAACCAGCCCCAGCATTTT.

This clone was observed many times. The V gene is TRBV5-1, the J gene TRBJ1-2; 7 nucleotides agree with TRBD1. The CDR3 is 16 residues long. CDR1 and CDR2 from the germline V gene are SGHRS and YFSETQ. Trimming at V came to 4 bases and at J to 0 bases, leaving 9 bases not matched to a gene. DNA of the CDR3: TGCGCCAGCAGCCTCCTCGACAGGGCAGCTAACTATGGCTACACCTTC. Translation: CASSLLDRAANYGYTF.

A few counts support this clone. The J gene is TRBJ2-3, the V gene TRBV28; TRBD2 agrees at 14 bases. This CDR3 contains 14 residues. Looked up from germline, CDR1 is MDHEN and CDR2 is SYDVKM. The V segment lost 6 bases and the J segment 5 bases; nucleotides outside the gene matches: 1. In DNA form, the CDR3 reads TGTGCCAGCAGCGGACTAGCGGGAGGAGATACGCAGTATTTT. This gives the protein CASSGLAGGDTQYF.

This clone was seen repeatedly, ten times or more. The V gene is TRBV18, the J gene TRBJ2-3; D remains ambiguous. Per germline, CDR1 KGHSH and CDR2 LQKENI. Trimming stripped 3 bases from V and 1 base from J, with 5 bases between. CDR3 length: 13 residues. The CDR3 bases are TGTGCCAGCTCACCGTCAGGCACAGATACGCAGTATTTT. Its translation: CASSPSGTDTQYF.

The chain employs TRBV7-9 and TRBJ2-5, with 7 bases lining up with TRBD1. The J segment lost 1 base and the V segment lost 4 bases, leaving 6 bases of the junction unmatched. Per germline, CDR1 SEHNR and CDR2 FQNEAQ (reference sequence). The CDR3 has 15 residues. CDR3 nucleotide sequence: TGTGCCAGCAGCTGGAACAGGGGTTTCCAAGAGACCCAGTACTTC. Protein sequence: CASSWNRGFQETQYF.

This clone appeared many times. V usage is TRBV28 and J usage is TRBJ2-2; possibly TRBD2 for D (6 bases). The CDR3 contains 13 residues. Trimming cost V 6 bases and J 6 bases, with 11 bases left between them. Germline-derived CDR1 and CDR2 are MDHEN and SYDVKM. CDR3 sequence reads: CASSPPGAGELFF. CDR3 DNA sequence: TGTGCCAGCAGCCCACCGGGGGCCGGGGAGCTGTTTTTT.